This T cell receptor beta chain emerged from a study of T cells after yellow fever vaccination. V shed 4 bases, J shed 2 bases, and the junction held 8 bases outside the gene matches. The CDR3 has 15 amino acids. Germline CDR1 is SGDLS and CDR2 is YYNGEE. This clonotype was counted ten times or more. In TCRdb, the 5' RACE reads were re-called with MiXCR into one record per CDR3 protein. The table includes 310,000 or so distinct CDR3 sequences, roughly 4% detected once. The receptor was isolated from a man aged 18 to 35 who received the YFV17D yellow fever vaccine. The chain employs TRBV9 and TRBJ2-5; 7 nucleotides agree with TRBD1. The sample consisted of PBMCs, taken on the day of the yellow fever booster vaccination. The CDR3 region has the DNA TGTGCCAGCAGCCCTCACAGGGGACGGCAAGAGACCCAGTACTTC. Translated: CASSPHRGRQETQYF.